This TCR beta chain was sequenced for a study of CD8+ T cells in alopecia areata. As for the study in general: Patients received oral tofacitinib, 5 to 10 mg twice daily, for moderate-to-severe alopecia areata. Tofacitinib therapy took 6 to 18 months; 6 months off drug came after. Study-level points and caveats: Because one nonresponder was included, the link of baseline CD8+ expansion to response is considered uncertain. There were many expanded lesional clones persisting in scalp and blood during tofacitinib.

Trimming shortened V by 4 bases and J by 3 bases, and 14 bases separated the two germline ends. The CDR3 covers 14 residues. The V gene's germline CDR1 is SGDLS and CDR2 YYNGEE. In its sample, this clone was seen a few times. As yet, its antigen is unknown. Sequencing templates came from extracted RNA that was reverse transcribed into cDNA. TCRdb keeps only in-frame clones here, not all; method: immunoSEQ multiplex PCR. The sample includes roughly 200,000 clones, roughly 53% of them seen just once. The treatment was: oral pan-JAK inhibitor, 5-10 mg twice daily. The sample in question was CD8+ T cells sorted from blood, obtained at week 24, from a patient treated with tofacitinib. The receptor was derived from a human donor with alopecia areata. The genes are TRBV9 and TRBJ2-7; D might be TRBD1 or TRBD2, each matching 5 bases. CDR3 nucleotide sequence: TGTGCCAGCAGCCCCCGGGACGGATACTACGAGCAGTACTTC. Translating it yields CASSPRDGYYEQYF.